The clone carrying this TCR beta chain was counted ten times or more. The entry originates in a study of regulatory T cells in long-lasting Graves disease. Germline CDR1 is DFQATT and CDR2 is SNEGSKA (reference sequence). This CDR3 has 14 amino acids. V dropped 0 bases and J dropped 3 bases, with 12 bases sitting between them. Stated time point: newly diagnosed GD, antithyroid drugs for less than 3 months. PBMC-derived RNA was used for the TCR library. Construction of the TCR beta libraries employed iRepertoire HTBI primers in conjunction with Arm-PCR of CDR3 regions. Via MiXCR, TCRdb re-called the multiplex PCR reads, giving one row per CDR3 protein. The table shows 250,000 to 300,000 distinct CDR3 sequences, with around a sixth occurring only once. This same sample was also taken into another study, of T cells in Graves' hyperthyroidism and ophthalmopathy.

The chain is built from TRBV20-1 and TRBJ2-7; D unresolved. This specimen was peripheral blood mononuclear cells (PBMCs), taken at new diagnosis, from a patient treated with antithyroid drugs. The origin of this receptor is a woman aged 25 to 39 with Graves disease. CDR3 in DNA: TGCAGTGCTAGAGATCTAACTTACGGCTACGAGCAGTACTTC. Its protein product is CSARDLTYGYEQYF.